This T cell receptor beta chain was identified in a study of beta chain features in type 1 diabetes. Study-level findings and limits: For type 1 diabetes patients, VDJ junctions showed fewer insertions and more deletions.

The study reverse transcribed the entire isolated RNA, so it sequenced expressed TCRB transcripts. Using immunoSEQ multiplex PCR, the repertoire was profiled, and TCRdb retains in-frame clones only, with some absent. The repertoire includes over 120,000 clones, around 9.3% of them detected once, and about 1.3% sits in the top ten. As for this clone: Its antigen is unidentified.

The CDR3 is made up of 15 amino acids. Trimming stripped 5 bases from V and 3 bases from J, with 17 bases between. Germline-derived CDR1 and CDR2 are SGHAT and FQNNGV. This chain links TRBV11-2 with TRBJ2-7; TRBD1 might be the D (5 bases). This clonotype originated in a man younger than 35 in good health. The sample taken for sequencing was naive CD4+ T cells from blood. The CDR3 region is CASSPAGGALYEQYF. The CDR3 DNA is TGTGCCAGCAGCCCCGCAGGTGGGGCACTCTACGAGCAGTACTTC.